Shown below are 20 T cell receptor beta chains from a single sample sequenced in a study of T-cell reconstitution after alpha-beta-depleted transplantation in children. Preparing the TCRbeta library involved the use of unique molecular identifiers. TCRdb independently ran MiXCR on the PCR reads; one entry per CDR3 protein. This table has hundreds of thousands of distinct CDR3 sequences, about an eighth appearing once. The starting material was PBMCs, obtained before TCRalphabeta/CD19-depleted stem cell transplant. The source of these receptors is a girl aged 2-10 years with congenital amegakaryocytic thrombocytopenia, due to receive a stem cell transplant.

This clonotype was seen more than once but under ten times. The chain joins TRBV30 to TRBJ1-2; tentative D call: TRBD1 (5 bases). In germline, CDR1 is GTSNPN, CDR2 SVGIG (reference sequence). The length of the CDR3 is 16 residues. V lost 3 bases and J 2 bases, leaving 19 bases between the germline ends. CDR3 DNA sequence: TGTGCCTGGAGCCCTTTAGGCGGGGGATCGAACTATGGCTACACCTTC. As protein: CAWSPLGGGSNYGYTF. Full variable domain (missing parts from reference TRBV30 and TRBJ1-2): SQTIHQWPATLVQPVGSPLSLECTVEGTSNPNLYWYRQAAGRGLQLLFYSVGIGQISSEVPQNLSASRPQDRQFILSSKKLLLSDSGFYLCAWSPLGGGSNYGYTFGSGTRLTVV.

This clonotype was counted a few times. The gene calls are TRBV5-1 and TRBJ1-4; D possibly corresponds to TRBD1 (5 bases). Trimming pared 0 bases from V and 10 bases from J, leaving 28 bases between. The CDR3 covers 19 residues. CDR1 is SGHRS and CDR2 is YFSETQ in the germline V gene. This CDR3 is CASSLVGLRQGLGLGKLFF. CDR3 coding DNA: TGCGCCAGCAGCTTGGTTGGTTTGCGGCAGGGACTTGGTTTGGGAAAACTGTTTTTT.

There are many counts of this clonotype. The J gene is TRBJ2-1, the V gene TRBV29-1, with 13 bases aligning to TRBD2. V was clipped by 5 bases and J by 1 base; unmatched bases: 8. Germline V gives CDR1 SQVTM, CDR2 ANQGSEA. The CDR3 has 17 residues. This CDR3 reads CSVPGTSGIISYNEQFF. For the CDR3, the DNA is TGCAGCGTTCCCGGGACTAGCGGGATAATTTCCTACAATGAGCAGTTCTTC.

With regard to this clonotype: Given the absence of the conserved phenylalanine or tryptophan at the CDR3 end, a read error is likely. The V and J genes are TRBV2 and TRBJ1-5; no firm D call. V dropped 6 bases and J dropped 3 bases, with 12 bases sitting between them. Germline lookup yields CDR1 SNHLY and CDR2 FYNNEI. This CDR3 spans 14 amino acids. This chain's CDR3 is CASSARVYNQPQHL. Written as DNA, the CDR3 is TGTGCCAGCAGCGCCCGGGTGTACAATCAGCCCCAGCATCTT.

This clonotype was seen repeatedly, ten times or more. The V gene is TRBV29-1, the J gene TRBJ2-5; D gene unclear. CDR3 length equals 14 residues. Trimming took 1 base from V and 4 from J, leaving 13 bases between them. Germline V gene sequence: CDR1 SQVTM, CDR2 ANQGSEA. The CDR3 reads CSVEATGSLETQYF. DNA for the CDR3: TGCAGCGTTGAAGCTACGGGCAGCCTAGAGACCCAGTACTTC.

The rearrangement joins TRBV28 to TRBJ2-2; the D gene is possibly TRBD2 (6 bases). The CDR3 length is 13 residues. The germline V gene encodes CDR1 MDHEN and CDR2 SYDVKM. Trimming took 8 bases from V and 2 from J, leaving 9 bases between them. The CDR3 loop is CASLEGNTGELFF. The CDR3, as DNA: TGTGCCAGCCTGGAGGGAAACACCGGGGAGCTGTTTTTT.

This clonotype appeared a few times. The chain carries TRBV5-1 and TRBJ2-7, with D tentatively TRBD2 (6 bases). Trimming took off 2 bases at V and 2 bases at J, with 11 bases between the two ends. This CDR3 has 14 amino acids. Germline loops: CDR1 SGHRS, CDR2 YFSETQ. The CDR3 region has the DNA TGCGCCAGCAGCTTCATTAGCGGTCCCTACGAGCAGTACTTC. Translating gives CASSFISGPYEQYF.

The CDR3, as DNA: TGCAGCGCAACCCTAGCGCGCTCCTACGAGCAGTACTTC. Its protein is CSATLARSYEQYF. The V gene is TRBV29-1, the J gene TRBJ2-7, with a weak D call TRBD2 (6 bases). V was trimmed by 7 bases and J by 0 bases, leaving 13 bases between them. The length of the CDR3 is 13 residues. Germline CDR1 reads SQVTM; CDR2 reads ANQGSEA.

This clonotype was observed many times. The chain joins TRBV4-1 to TRBJ2-3, with 9 bases lining up with TRBD2. Trimming cost V 0 bases and J 14 bases; bases outside gene matches: 12. This CDR3 is 15 amino acids long. CDR1 is MGHRA, CDR2 YSYEKL, per germline. The CDR3 DNA reads as TGCGCCAGCAGCCAAGATCCAGCGGGACTAGCAAGAGGGTATTTT. Its translation is CASSQDPAGLARGYF.

In this sample, this clonotype turned up many times. The genes are TRBV7-9 and TRBJ2-1; D is undetermined. The V gene lost 7 bases and the J gene lost 0 bases, with 7 bases spanning the gap. This CDR3 is 13 amino acids long. Germline lookup yields CDR1 SEHNR and CDR2 FQNEAQ (reference sequence). The CDR3 bases are TGTGCCAGCATCCCAAGCTCCTACAATGAGCAGTTCTTC. This translates into CASIPSSYNEQFF.

This clonotype was picked up many times. The chain links TRBV20-1 to TRBJ1-5; 7 bases are a match to TRBD1. V dropped 6 bases and J dropped 3; count of bases not matched to a gene: 11. Per germline, CDR1 DFQATT and CDR2 SNEGSKA (reference sequence). CDR3 size: 15 residues. CDR3 coding DNA: TGCAGTGCCGCCAAAGCACAGGGGAACAATCAGCCCCAGCATTTT. It is translated as CSAAKAQGNNQPQHF.

This clonotype has just a few counts. The chain couples TRBV5-1 to TRBJ2-1, with 15 bases aligning to TRBD2. CDR3 length: 16 amino acids. In germline, CDR1 is SGHRS, CDR2 YFSETQ. J lost 7 bases, V lost 3 bases, and 5 bases had no gene match. Here the CDR3 DNA reads TGCGCCAGCAGCTCGACGGGACTAGCGGGAGGAAATGAGCAGTTCTTC. As protein: CASSSTGLAGGNEQFF.

This clonotype was seen a handful of times. The chain uses TRBV20-1 and TRBJ2-7; no reliable D call. V gave up 5 bases and J gave up 3 bases, with 8 bases separating them. This CDR3 comprises 11 residues. Germline assignment: CDR1 DFQATT and CDR2 SNEGSKA (reference sequence). The CDR3 DNA is TGCAGTGCTTTATCGGGCTACGAGCAGTACTTC. Its protein is CSALSGYEQYF.

This clonotype was seen ten or more times. The chain carries TRBV20-1 and TRBJ1-4, with D possibly TRBD1 on 6 matching bases. The V end lost 0 bases, the J end lost 8 bases, and 16 bases lay between the germline ends. The CDR3 is made up of 15 amino acids. Germline V gives CDR1 DFQATT, CDR2 SNEGSKA (reference sequence). CDR3 amino acids: CSARDDRGLGEKLFF. The CDR3 nucleotides read TGCAGTGCTAGAGATGATCGGGGGCTGGGGGAAAAACTGTTTTTT.

This clonotype has a count of ten or more. The chain has TRBV5-6 and TRBJ2-1, with unresolved D. Trimming stripped 1 base from V and 8 bases from J, with 10 bases between. Germline V CDR1 and CDR2: SGHDT, YYEEEE. This CDR3 contains 13 residues. The CDR3 coding sequence is TGTGCCAGCAGCTTGCTGAGTAAGGATGAGCAGTTCTTC. The encoded protein is CASSLLSKDEQFF.

The chain has TRBV7-2 and TRBJ2-3; D assignment may be TRBD1 or TRBD2 (7 bases each). Germline assignment: CDR1 SGHTA and CDR2 FQGNSA. The CDR3 totals 14 residues. V was pared by 5 bases and J by 4 bases, with 13 bases between. CDR3 nucleotides: TGTGCCAGCAGCCGGGGGGACAGCCCAGATACGCAGTATTTT. This codes for CASSRGDSPDTQYF.

This clonotype was counted a few times. The V and J genes are TRBV5-4 and TRBJ2-1; 7 nucleotides match TRBD1. Germline V CDR1 and CDR2: SGHNT, YYREEE (reference sequence). V trimming: 2 bases; J trimming: 8 bases; junction bases outside the gene matches: 13. This CDR3 is built from 16 residues. The CDR3 sequence is CASSFFGRTGNDEQFF. The CDR3 DNA sequence: TGTGCCAGCAGCTTCTTTGGCAGGACAGGTAACGATGAGCAGTTCTTC. The variable domain in full, completed from reference TRBV5-4 and TRBJ2-1, reads ETGVTQSPTHLIKTRGQQVTLRCSSQSGHNTVSWYQQALGQGPQFIFQYYREEENGRGNFPPRFSGLQFPNYSSELNVNALELDDSALYLCASSFFGRTGNDEQFFGPGTRLTVL.

This clonotype was counted a few times. This clone may be a read error of a much larger clone one base away. V and J are TRBV12-3 or TRBV12-4 and TRBJ1-5; D is unclear. The CDR3 has 13 residues. Trimming shortened V by 3 bases and J by 4 bases, and 7 bases separated the two germline ends. The CDR3 DNA is TGTGCCAGCAGTTTGGGGATTAATCAGCCCCAGCATTTT. This codes for CASSLGINQPQHF.

This chain links TRBV10-3 with TRBJ2-5; D is undetermined. Trimming removed 8 bases at V and 4 bases at J, with 23 bases between. The CDR3 covers 16 residues. Germline V gene sequence: CDR1 ENHRY, CDR2 SYGVKD. The CDR3 loop is CAIADPTLEIRETQYF. Here the CDR3 DNA reads TGTGCCATCGCGGACCCTACCCTTGAAATCAGAGAGACCCAGTACTTC.

This clonotype was observed a handful of times. CDR3 residues: CAWKDGTSRSYNEQFF. CDR3 sequence (DNA): TGTGCCTGGAAGGACGGAACATCCAGATCCTACAATGAGCAGTTCTTC. The J gene is TRBJ2-1, the V gene TRBV30; D unresolved. The CDR3 has 16 amino acids. The germline V and J ends were trimmed by 4 bases and 1 base, with 17 bases remaining between them. In germline, CDR1 is GTSNPN, CDR2 SVGIG (reference sequence).